This TCR beta chain is drawn from a study of chemoradiotherapy in HPV16-positive cancers. The CDR3 spans 14 residues. Germline lookup yields CDR1 SGHTA and CDR2 FQGTGA. The V and J ends lost 5 bases and 2 bases respectively, with 9 bases between them. TCRdb keeps only in-frame clones here, not all; method: immunoSEQ multiplex PCR. The sample has 9,500 to 15,000 clones; 77% are singletons. This TCR derives from a human donor with HPV-associated anogenital cancer. The chain employs TRBV7-3 and TRBJ2-2; D unresolved. Collection took place from a patient who underwent chemoradiotherapy. CDR3 in amino acids: CASSLSGNTGELFF. The DNA of the CDR3 is TGTGCCAGCAGCCTATCGGGCAACACCGGGGAGCTGTTTTTT. Filled out from reference TRBV7-3 and TRBJ2-2, the complete variable domain reads GAGVSQTPSNKVTEKGKYVELRCDPISGHTALYWYRQSLGQGPEFLIYFQGTGAADDSGLPNDRFFAVRPEGSVSTLKIQRTERGDSAVYLCASSLSGNTGELFFGEGSRLTVL.